What follows is one TCR beta chain and its context. The antigen it binds to is not known. No per-base quality is available; no much larger clone lies one base away. The junction shows trimming of 5 bases on V and 2 bases on J, plus 9 bases between the germline ends. CDR1 and CDR2 (SGHTA, FQGNSA) derive from the germline V gene. The CDR3 numbers 14 residues from cysteine through phenylalanine. The kept DNA is CDR3 alone, 42 bases in frame from the first base. This entry comes from a study of early T cells in non-severe SARS-CoV-2 infection (dated by TCRdb to the early 2020s). Describing the broader study: TCR sequencing used bulk RNA from unsorted whole blood, so alpha and beta chains could not be paired.

The study was a case-control design nested within a healthcare worker cohort in London, UK, with weekly nasopharyngeal swab PCR tests and blood sampling. Between 23 and 31 March 2020, the week of the UK lockdown, healthcare workers were enrolled and then followed up weekly for as long as 16 weeks. Libraries were built with 5' RACE. The sequencer listed for this sample is NextSeq 500. In the TCR library protocol, unique molecular identifiers were attached to individual cDNA molecules to correct for PCR bias and sequencing error. Sequencing covered both TCR alpha and beta chains, and within each sample the abundances of alpha and beta sequences were tightly co-correlated. Per the original workflow: Decombinator V4 was used to annotate the V gene, J gene and CDR3 of the TCR sequences. Expanded TCRs were defined as changing significantly between any two time points under a Poisson model with p below 0.0001. Abundances of TCRs were expressed as counts per million after normalisation to the total number of TCRs sequenced in each sample. TRAV1-2 paired with TRAJ12, TRAJ20 or TRAJ33 defined MAIT TCRs, while TRAV10 paired with TRAJ18 defined iNKT TCRs. A search of VDJdb, accessed on 1 November 2021, was run for TCRs annotated to CMV, EBV and SARS-CoV-2, with TCRs annotated for multiple antigens excluded. Clones were called with MiXCR by TCRdb after fastp trimmed the public reads at Q25, and only in-frame beta chains were retained. Entries that share a CDR3 protein sequence are merged under the most common genes and DNA. In this record, the V and J calls reflect TCRdb's handling and not the investigators' own analysis. Present in this sample are tens of thousands of distinct CDR3 sequences, 14% to 15% of which were seen just once. The ten largest clones take up around 0.58% of the sample.

Study-wide findings and limitations: VDJdb matching was skewed toward anti-spike CD8 responses, so virus-specific expansions were likely underestimated and private and CD4 specificities were missed.

This TCR was recovered from an adult who was a healthcare worker with PCR-confirmed SARS-CoV-2 infection or an uninfected control (not recorded which). Sequenced material: whole blood. The chain is made from TRBV7-2 and TRBJ2-2; the D gene is unclear. The CDR3: CASSPGPNTGELFF. The sequenced DNA is TGTGCCAGCAGCCCGGGCCCTAACACCGGGGAGCTGTTTTTT.